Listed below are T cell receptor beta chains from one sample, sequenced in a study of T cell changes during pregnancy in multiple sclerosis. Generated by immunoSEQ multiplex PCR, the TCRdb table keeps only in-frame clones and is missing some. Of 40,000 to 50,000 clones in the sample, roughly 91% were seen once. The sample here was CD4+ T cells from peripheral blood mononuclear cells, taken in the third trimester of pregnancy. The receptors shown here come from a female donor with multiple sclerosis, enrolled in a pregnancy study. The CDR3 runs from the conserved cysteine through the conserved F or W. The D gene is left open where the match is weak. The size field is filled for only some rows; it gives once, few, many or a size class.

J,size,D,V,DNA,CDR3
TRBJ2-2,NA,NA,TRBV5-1,TGCGCCAGCAGCTTGGGCGCCACCGGGGAGCTGTTTTTT,CASSLGATGELFF
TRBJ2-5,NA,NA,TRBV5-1,TGCGCCAGCAGCTTCCCGGGACAAGAGACCCAGTACTTC,CASSFPGQETQYF
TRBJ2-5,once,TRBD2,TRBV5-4,TGTGCCAGCAGCTGGCGGGGGAGGCTCGAGACCCAGTACTTC,CASSWRGRLETQYF
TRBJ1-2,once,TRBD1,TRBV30,TGTGCCTGGAGTAGGCAGGGGGGCTATGGCTACACCTTC,CAWSRQGGYGYTF
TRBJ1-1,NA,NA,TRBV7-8,TGTGCCAGCAGCTTATCAGGGGCGAACACTGAAGCTTTCTTT,CASSLSGANTEAFF
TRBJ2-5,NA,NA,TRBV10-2,TGCGCCAGCGGGGAGGGGGGCGGAGAGACCCAGTACTTC,CASGEGGGETQYF
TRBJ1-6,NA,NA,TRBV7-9,TGTGCCAGCAGCTTAGGCTACTATAATTCACCCCTCCACTTT,CASSLGYYNSPLHF
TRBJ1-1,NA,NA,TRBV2,TGTGCCAGCACCTTTCCCACAGGGAACACTGAAGCTTTCTTT,CASTFPTGNTEAFF
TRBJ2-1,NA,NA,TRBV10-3,TGTGCCATCAGTGAGTACTTAATCAATGAGCAGTTCTTC,CAISEYLINEQFF
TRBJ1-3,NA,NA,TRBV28,TGTGCCAGCAGTGAAAGGGGGTTTGGAAACACCATATATTTT,CASSERGFGNTIYF
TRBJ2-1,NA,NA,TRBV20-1,TGCAGTGCTTCAGGGAGGAATGAGCAGTTCTTC,CSASGRNEQFF
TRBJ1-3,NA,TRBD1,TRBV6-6,TGTGCCAGCACCGCCGGGACAGCTAGCTCTGGAAACACCATATATTTT,CASTAGTASSGNTIYF
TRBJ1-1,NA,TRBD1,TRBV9,TGTGCCAGCAGCGTCCTCACAGGGGCTGGGAGCACTGAAGCTTTCTTT,CASSVLTGAGSTEAFF
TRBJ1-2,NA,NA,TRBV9,TGTGCCAGCAGCGTTGGCAACATCCATGGCTACACCTTC,CASSVGNIHGYTF
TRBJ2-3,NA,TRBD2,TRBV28,TGTGCCCACAAACGGCCTAGCGGTCGGGGGACAGATACGCAGTATTTT,CAHKRPSGRGTDTQYF
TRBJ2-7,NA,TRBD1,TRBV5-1,TGCGCCAGCAGCTTGGAGGGACAGGGCTACGAGCAGTACTTC,CASSLEGQGYEQYF
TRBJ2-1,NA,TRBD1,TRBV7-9,TGTGCCAGCAGCTTGGGACAGATGGATGAGCAGTTCTTC,CASSLGQMDEQFF
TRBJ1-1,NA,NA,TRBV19,TGTGCCAGTATGGAGGGCGGAGGCACTGAAGCTTTCTTT,CASMEGGGTEAFF
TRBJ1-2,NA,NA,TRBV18,TGTGCCAGCTCACCTGATGCGGGTAATTATGGCTACACCTTC,CASSPDAGNYGYTF
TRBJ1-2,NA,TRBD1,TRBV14,TGTGCCAGCAGCCCGACCGGGACAGGGGGCTACTATGGCTACACCTTC,CASSPTGTGGYYGYTF
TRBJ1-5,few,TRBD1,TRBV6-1,TGTGCCAGCAGTCCCCGTGGGGACAGAGATCAGCCCCAGCATTTT,CASSPRGDRDQPQHF
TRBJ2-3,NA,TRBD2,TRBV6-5,TGTGCCAGCAGTCTAGCGGGGGGGCCGGGAGATACGCAGTATTTT,CASSLAGGPGDTQYF
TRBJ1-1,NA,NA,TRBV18,TGTGCCAGCTCTCCTGACCGAGCGGGGGCTGAAGCTTTCTTT,CASSPDRAGAEAFF
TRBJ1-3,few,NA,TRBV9,TGTGCCAGCAGCCCGGGAAACACCATATATTTT,CASSPGNTIYF
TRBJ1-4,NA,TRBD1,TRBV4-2,TGTGCCAGCAGCTCGACAGGGGCGGTGGGGGAAAAACTGTTTTTT,CASSSTGAVGEKLFF
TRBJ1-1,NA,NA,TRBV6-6,TGTGCCAGCAGTTACACACGCCCGGAGGGAGAAGCTTTCTTT,CASSYTRPEGEAFF
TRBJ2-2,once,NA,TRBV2,TGTGCCGGGGGACTTGACACCGGGGAGCTGTTTTTT,CAGGLDTGELFF
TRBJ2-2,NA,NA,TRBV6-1,TGTGCCAGCACGAGACTGCGGGAGAACACCGGGGAGCTGTTTTTT,CASTRLRENTGELFF